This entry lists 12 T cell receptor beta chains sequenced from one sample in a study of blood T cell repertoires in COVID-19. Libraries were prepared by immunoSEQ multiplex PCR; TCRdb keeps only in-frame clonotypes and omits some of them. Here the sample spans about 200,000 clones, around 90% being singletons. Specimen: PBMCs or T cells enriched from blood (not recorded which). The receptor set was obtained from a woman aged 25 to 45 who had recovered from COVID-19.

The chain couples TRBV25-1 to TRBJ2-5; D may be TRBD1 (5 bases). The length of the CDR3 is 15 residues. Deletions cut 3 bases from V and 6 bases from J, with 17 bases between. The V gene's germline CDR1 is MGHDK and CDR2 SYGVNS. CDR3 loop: CASSEEGAPLKTQYF. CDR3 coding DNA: TGTGCCAGCAGTGAGGAAGGGGCCCCGCTTAAGACCCAGTACTTC.

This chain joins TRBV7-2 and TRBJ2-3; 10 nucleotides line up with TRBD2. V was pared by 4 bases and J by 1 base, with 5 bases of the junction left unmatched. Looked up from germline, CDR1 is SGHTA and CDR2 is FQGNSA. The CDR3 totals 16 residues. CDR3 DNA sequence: TGTGCCAGCAGCTCCGGGCTAGCGGGGGGCACAGATACGCAGTATTTT. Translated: CASSSGLAGGTDTQYF.

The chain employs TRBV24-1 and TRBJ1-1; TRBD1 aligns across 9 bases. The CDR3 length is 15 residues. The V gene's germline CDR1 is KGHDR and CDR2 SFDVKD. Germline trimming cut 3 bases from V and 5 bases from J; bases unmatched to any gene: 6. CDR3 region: CATSDEDRGSTEAFF. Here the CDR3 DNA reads TGTGCCACCAGTGATGAGGACAGGGGTAGTACTGAAGCTTTCTTT.

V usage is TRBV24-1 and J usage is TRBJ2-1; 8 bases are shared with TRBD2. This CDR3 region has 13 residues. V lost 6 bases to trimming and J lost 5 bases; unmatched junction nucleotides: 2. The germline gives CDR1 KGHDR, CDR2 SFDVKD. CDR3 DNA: TGTGCCACCAGTACGGGAGGGAACAATGAGCAGTTCTTC. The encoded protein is CATSTGGNNEQFF.

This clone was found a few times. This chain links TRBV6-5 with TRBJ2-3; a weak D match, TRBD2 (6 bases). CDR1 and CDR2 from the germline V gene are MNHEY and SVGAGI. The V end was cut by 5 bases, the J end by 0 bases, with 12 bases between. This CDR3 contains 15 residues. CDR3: CASSRGVSSTDTQYF. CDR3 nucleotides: TGTGCCAGCAGTCGCGGGGTTTCTAGCACAGATACGCAGTATTTT.

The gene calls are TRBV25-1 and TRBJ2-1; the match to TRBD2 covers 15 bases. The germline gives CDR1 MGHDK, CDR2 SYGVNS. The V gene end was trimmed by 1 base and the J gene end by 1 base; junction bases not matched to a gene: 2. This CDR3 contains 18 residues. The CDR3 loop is CASSESGLAGGSYNEQFF. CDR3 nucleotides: TGTGCCAGCAGTGAATCTGGACTAGCGGGAGGGTCCTACAATGAGCAGTTCTTC.

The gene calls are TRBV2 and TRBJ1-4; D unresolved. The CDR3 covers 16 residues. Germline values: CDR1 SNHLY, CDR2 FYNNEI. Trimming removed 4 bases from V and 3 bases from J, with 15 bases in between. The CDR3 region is CASSVRSEVSNEKLFF. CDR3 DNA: TGTGCCAGCAGTGTCAGGTCGGAAGTCTCTAATGAAAAACTGTTTTTT. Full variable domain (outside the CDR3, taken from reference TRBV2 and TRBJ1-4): EPEVTQTPSHQVTQMGQEVILRCVPISNHLYFYWYRQILGQKVEFLVSFYNNEISEKSEIFDDQFSVERPDGSNFTLKIRSTKLEDSAMYFCASSVRSEVSNEKLFFGSGTQLSVL.

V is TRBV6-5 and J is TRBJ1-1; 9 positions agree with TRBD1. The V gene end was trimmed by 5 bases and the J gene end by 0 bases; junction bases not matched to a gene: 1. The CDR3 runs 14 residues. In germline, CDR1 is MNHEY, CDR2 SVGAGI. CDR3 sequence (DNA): TGTGCCAGCAGTAGACAGGGGGTGAACACTGAAGCTTTCTTT. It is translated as CASSRQGVNTEAFF.

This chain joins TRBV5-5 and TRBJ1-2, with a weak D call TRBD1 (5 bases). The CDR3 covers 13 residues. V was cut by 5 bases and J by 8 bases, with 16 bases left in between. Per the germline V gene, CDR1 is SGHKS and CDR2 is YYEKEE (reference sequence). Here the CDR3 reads CASREGPTRGYTF. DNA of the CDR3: TGTGCCAGCAGAGAGGGACCGACTAGGGGCTACACCTTC.

The DNA for the CDR3 is TGTGCCAGTAGACTTGGACAGGGGCGAAGCTACACCTTC. Translating it yields CASRLGQGRSYTF. The chain carries TRBV19 and TRBJ1-2; 9 bases align to TRBD1. The J segment lost 9 bases and the V segment lost 6 bases, leaving 8 bases of the junction unmatched. In germline, CDR1 is LNHDA, CDR2 SQIVND (reference sequence). This CDR3 is built from 13 residues. Filled out from reference TRBV19 and TRBJ1-2, the complete variable domain reads DGGITQSPKYLFRKEGQNVTLSCEQNLNHDAMYWYRQDPGQGLRLIYYSQIVNDFQKGDIAEGYSVSREKKESFPLTVTSAQKNPTAFYLCASRLGQGRSYTFGSGTRLTVV.

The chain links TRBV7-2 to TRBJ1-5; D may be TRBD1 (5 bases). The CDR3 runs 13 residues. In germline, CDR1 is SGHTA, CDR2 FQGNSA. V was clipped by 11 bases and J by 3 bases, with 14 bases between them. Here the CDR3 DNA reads TGTGCCTCTGCCAGGGCACACAATCAGCCCCAGCATTTT. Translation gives CASARAHNQPQHF.

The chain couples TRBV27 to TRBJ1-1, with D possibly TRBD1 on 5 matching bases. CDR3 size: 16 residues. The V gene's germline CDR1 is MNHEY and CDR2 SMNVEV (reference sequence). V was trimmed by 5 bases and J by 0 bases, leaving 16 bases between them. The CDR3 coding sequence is TGTGCCAGCAGTCCCAGTCGGGGGAGAGTGAACACTGAAGCTTTCTTT. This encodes CASSPSRGRVNTEAFF.